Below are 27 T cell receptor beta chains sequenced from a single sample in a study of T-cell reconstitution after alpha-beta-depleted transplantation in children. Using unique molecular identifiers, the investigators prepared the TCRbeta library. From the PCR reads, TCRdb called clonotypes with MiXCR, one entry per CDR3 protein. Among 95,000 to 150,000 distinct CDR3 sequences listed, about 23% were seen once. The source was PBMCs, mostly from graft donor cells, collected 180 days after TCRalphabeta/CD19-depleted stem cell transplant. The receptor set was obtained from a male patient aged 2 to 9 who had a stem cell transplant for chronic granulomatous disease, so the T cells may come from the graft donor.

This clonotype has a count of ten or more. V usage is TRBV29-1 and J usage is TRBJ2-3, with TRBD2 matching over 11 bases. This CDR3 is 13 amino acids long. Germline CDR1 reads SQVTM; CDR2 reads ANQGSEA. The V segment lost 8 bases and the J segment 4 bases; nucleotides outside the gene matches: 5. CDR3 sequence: CSIAGGQADTQYF. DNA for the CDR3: TGCAGCATAGCGGGAGGGCAAGCAGATACGCAGTATTTT.

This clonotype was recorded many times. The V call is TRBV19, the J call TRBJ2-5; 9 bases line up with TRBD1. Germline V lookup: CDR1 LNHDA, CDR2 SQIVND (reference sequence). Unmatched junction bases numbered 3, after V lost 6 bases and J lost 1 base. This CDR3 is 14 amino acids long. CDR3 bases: TGTGCCAGTAGATTGACAGGGGGCCAAGAGACCCAGTACTTC. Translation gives CASRLTGGQETQYF.

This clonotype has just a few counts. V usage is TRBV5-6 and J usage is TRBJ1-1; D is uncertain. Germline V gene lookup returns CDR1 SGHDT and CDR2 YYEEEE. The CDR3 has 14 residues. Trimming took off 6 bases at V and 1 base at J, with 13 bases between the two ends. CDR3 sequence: CASTRRRENTEAFF. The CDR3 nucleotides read TGTGCCAGCACCCGGAGAAGGGAGAACACTGAAGCTTTCTTT. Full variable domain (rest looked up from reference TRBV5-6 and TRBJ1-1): DAGVTQSPTHLIKTRGQQVTLRCSPKSGHDTVSWYQQALGQGPQFIFQYYEEEERQRGNFPDRFSGHQFPNYSSELNVNALLLGDSALYLCASTRRRENTEAFFGQGTRLTVV.

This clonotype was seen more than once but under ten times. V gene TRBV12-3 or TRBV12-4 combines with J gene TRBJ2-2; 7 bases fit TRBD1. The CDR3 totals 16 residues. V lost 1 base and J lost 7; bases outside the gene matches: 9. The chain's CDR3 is CASSLGDRVVIGELFF. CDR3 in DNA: TGTGCCAGCAGTTTAGGCGACAGGGTGGTAATCGGGGAGCTGTTTTTT.

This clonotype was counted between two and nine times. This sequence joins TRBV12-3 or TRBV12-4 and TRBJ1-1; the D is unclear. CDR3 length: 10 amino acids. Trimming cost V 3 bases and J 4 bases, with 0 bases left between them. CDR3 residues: CASSFTEAFF. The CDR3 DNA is TGTGCCAGCAGTTTCACTGAAGCTTTCTTT.

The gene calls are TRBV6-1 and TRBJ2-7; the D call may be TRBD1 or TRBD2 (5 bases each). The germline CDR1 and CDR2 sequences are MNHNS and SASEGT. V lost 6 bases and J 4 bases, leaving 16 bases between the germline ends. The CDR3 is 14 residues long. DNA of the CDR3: TGTGCCAGCAGATCCTTTGGGGGAAGGTACGAGCAGTACTTC. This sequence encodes CASRSFGGRYEQYF.

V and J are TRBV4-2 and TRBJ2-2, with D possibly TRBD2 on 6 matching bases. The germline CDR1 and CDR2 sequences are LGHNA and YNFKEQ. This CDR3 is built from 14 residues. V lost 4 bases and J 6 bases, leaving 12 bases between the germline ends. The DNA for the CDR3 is TGTGCCAGCAGCCCCGGGGGTCTCTCCGGGGAGCTGTTTTTT. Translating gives CASSPGGLSGELFF.

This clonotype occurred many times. The CDR3 protein is CASSLVGGGDNEQFF. The CDR3 nucleotides read TGCGCCAGCAGCTTGGTTGGGGGAGGGGACAATGAGCAGTTCTTC. The chain links TRBV5-1 to TRBJ2-1, with 7 bases that match TRBD2. The CDR3 covers 15 residues. Germline V gives CDR1 SGHRS, CDR2 YFSETQ. Losses at the gene ends were 0 bases for V and 5 bases for J; bases not matched to a gene: 5.

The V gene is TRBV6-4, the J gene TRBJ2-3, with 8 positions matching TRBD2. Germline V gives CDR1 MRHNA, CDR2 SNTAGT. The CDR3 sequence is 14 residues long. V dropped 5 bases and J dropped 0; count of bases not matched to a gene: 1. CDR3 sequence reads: CASSTSGSTDTQYF. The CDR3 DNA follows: TGTGCCAGCAGTACTAGCGGTAGCACAGATACGCAGTATTTT.

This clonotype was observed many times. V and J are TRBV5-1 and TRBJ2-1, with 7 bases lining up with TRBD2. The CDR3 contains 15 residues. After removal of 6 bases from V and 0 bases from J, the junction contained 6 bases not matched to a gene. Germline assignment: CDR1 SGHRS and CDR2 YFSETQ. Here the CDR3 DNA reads TGCGCCAGCACCGTCGGGGGGAGCTCCTACAATGAGCAGTTCTTC. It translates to CASTVGGSSYNEQFF.

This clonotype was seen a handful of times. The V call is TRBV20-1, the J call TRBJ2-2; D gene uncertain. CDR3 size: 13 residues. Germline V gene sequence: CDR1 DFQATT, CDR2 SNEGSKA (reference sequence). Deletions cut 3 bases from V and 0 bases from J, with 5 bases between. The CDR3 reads CSASAANTGELFF. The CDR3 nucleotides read TGCAGTGCTAGCGCGGCGAACACCGGGGAGCTGTTTTTT.

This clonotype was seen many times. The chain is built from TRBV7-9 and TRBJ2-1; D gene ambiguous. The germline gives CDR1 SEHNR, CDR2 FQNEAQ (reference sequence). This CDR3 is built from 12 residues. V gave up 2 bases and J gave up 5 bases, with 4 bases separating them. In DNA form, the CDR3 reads TGTGCCAGCAGCTTAAACGACAATGAGCAGTTCTTC. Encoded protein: CASSLNDNEQFF.

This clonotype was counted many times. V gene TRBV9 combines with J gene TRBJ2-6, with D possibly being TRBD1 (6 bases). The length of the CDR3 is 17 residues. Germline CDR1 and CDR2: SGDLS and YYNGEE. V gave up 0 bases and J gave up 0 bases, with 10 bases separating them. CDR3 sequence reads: CASSVETGLSGANVLTF. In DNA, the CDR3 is TGTGCCAGCAGCGTAGAGACAGGCCTCTCTGGGGCCAACGTCCTGACTTTC.

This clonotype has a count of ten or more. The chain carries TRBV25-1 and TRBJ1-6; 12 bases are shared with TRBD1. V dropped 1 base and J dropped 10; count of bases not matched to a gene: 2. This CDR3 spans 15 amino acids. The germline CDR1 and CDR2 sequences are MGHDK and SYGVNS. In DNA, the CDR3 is TGTGCCAGCAGTGAATGGGACAGGGGGCTGTCACCCCTCCACTTT. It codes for CASSEWDRGLSPLHF.

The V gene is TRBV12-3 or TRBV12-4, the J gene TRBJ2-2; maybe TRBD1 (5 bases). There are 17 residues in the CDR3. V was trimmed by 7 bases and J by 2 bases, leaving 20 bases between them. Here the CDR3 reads CASTVPWGSPNTGELFF. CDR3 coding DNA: TGTGCCAGCACAGTGCCATGGGGCTCACCTAACACCGGGGAGCTGTTTTTT.

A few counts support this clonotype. CDR3 bases: TGTGCCAGCAGTTTGGGCAGGGTTTACGAGCAGTACTTC. As protein: CASSLGRVYEQYF. V gene TRBV12-3 or TRBV12-4 combines with J gene TRBJ2-7; D may be TRBD1 (5 bases). V was clipped by 3 bases and J by 4 bases, with 10 bases between them. The CDR3 loop spans 13 amino acids.

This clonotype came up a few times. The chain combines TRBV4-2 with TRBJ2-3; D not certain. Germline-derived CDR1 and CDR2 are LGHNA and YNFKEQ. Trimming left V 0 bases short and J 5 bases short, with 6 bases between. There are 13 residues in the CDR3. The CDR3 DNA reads TGTGCCAGCAGCCAAGATGAACGAGATACGCAGTATTTT. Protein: CASSQDERDTQYF.

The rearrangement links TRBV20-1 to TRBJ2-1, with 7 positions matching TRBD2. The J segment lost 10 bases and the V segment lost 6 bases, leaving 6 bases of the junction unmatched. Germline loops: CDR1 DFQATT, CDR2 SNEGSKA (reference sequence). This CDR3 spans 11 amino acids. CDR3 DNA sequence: TGCAGTGCCAGGCCGCGGGAGGAGCAGTTCTTC. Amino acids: CSARPREEQFF.

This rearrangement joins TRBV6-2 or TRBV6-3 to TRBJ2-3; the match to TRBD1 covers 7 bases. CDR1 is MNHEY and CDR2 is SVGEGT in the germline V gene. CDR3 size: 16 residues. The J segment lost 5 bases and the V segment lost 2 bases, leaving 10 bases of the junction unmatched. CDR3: CASSYDGQVGGDTQYF. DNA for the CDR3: TGTGCCAGCAGTTACGATGGACAGGTCGGAGGAGATACGCAGTATTTT.

CDR3 sequence (DNA): TGCAGTGCTAGAGATCTGGACAGGCCTTGGAATGAGCAGTTCTTC. This sequence encodes CSARDLDRPWNEQFF. This rearrangement joins TRBV20-1 to TRBJ2-1, with 7 bases identical to TRBD1. Germline CDR1 DFQATT, CDR2 SNEGSKA (reference sequence). CDR3 size: 15 residues. Germline trimming cut 0 bases from V and 7 bases from J; bases unmatched to any gene: 9.

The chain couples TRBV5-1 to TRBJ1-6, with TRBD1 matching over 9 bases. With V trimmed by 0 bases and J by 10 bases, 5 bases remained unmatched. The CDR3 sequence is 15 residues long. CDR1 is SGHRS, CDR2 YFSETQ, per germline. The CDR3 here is CASSLDGTGYSPLHF. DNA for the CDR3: TGCGCCAGCAGCTTGGATGGGACAGGGTACTCACCCCTCCACTTT.

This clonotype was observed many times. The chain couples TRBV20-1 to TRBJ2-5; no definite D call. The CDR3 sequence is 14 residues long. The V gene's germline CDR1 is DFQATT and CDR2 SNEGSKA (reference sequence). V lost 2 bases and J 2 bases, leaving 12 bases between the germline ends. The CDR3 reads CSARPPGKQETQYF. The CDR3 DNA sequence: TGCAGTGCTAGACCCCCAGGCAAACAAGAGACCCAGTACTTC.

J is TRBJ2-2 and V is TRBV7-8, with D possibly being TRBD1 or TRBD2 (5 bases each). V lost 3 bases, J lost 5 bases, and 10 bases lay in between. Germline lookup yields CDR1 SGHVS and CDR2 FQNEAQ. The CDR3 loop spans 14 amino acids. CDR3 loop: CASSLGGGTGELFF. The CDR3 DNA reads TGTGCCAGCAGCTTGGGTGGGGGTACCGGGGAGCTGTTTTTT. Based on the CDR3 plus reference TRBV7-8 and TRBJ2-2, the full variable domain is GAGVSQSPRYKVAKRGQDVALRCDPISGHVSLFWYQQALGQGPEFLTYFQNEAQLDKSGLPSDRFFAERPEGSVSTLKIQRTQQEDSAVYLCASSLGGGTGELFFGEGSRLTVL.

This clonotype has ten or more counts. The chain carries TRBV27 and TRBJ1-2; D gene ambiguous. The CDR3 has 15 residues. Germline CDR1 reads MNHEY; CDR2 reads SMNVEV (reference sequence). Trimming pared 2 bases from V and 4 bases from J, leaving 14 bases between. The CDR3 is CASSLTAVLRYGYTF. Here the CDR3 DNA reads TGTGCCAGCAGTTTAACAGCGGTTTTGCGCTATGGCTACACCTTC.

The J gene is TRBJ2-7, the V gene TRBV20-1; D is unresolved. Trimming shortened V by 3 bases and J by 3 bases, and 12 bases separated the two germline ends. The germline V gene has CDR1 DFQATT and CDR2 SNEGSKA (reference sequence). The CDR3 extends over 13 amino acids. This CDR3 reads CSARAPASYEQYF. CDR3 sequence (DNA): TGCAGTGCTAGGGCGCCGGCGAGCTACGAGCAGTACTTC.

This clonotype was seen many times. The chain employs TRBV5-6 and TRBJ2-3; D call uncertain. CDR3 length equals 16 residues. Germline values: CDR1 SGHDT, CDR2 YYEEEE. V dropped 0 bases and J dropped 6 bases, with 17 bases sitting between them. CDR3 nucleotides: TGTGCCAGCAGCTTGGTCGTGAGTACGAAGAGGGATACGCAGTATTTT. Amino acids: CASSLVVSTKRDTQYF.

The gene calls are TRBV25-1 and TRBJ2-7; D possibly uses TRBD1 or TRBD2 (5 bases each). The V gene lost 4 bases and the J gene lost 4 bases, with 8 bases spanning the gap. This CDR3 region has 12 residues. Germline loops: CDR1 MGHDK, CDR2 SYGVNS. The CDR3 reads CASSGDEYEQYF. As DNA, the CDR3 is TGTGCCAGCAGTGGGGACGAGTACGAGCAGTACTTC.